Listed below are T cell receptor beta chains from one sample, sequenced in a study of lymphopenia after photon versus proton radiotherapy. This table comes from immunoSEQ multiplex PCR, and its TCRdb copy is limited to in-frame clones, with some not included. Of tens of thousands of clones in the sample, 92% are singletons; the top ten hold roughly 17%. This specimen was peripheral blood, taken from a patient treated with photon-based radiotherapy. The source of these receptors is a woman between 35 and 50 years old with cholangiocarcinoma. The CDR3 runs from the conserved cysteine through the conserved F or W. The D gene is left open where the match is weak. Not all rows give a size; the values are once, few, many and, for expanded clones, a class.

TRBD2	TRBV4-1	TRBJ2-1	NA	TGCGCCAGCAGCCAGGAGCGGGAGGTTTACAATGAGCAGTTCTTC	CASSQEREVYNEQFF
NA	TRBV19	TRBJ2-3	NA	TGTGCCAGTAGCCCAACACACGGCAGTAGAACAGATACGCAGTATTTT	CASSPTHGSRTDTQYF
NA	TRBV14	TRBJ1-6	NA	TGTGCCAGCAGCTACCTCCAGACGGGCAATTCACCCCTCCACTTT	CASSYLQTGNSPLHF
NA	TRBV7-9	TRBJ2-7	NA	TGTGCCAGCAGCTTATCAGGTTCCTCCTACGAGCAGTACTTC	CASSLSGSSYEQYF
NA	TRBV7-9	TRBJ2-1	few	TGTGCCAGCAGCTTTACGGGGGTAGGGGGCGATGAGCAGTTCTTC	CASSFTGVGGDEQFF
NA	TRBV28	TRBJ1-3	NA	TGTGCCAGCAGTTTGGGGGGGCTCGGAAACACCATATATTTT	CASSLGGLGNTIYF
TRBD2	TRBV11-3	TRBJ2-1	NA	TGTGCCAGCAGCTTAGTAAGCGGGGGGTCTTACAATGAGCAGTTCTTC	CASSLVSGGSYNEQFF
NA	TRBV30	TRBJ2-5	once	TGTGCCTGGAGGCACGGCGGGGAGACCCAGTACTTC	CAWRHGGETQYF
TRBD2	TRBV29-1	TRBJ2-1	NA	TGCAGCGTTGAACTTCTACCGGGACTAGCGGGAGCCTCCGAGCACTACAATGAGCAGTTCTTC	CSVELLPGLAGASEHYNEQFF
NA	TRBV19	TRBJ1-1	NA	TGTGCCAGTAGTATAGGACCAAGGGCAGCTTTCTTT	CASSIGPRAAFF
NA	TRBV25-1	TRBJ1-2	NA	TGTGCCAGCAGAGATAGTGGCAGGGAAATGCTTGGCTACACCTTC	CASRDSGREMLGYTF
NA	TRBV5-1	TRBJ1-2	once	TGCGCCAGCAGCTTGGGCCAGGGGACTGCCTACACCTTC	CASSLGQGTAYTF
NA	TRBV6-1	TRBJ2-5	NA	TGTGCCAGCAGCGAGACCCAGTACTTC	CASSETQYF
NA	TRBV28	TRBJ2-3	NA	TGTGCCAGCAGTTTTCAGGGGTCACGCTCTCGCCCAGATACGCAGTATTTT	CASSFQGSRSRPDTQYF
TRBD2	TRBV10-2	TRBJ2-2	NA	TGCGCCAGCAGTGAGTCGAGACTAGCGGGAATGGTCGCCGGGGAGCTGTTTTTT	CASSESRLAGMVAGELFF
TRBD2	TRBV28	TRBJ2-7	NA	TGTGCCAGCAGTTCGGGAGGGACGTCTTACGAGCAGTACTTC	CASSSGGTSYEQYF
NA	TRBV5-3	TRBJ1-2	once	TGTGCCAGAAGCCCCTCCGCACAGGGATCAGACTATGGCTACACCTTC	CARSPSAQGSDYGYTF
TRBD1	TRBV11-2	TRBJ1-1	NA	TGTGCCAGCAGCTTGGAAGGGGGGGACAGAATGAACACTGAAGCTTTCTTT	CASSLEGGDRMNTEAFF
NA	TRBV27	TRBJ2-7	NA	TGTGCCAGCAGTGATCTAGGTTACGAGCAGTACTTC	CASSDLGYEQYF
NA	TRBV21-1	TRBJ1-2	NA	TGTGCCAGCACCCAGAACGCCCGGAGACCCTCGGAGGGCTACACCTTC	CASTQNARRPSEGYTF
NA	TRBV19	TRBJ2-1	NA	TGTGCCAGTAGCCCTCAAAGGGCCACCGGGGGCGATGAGCAGTTCTTC	CASSPQRATGGDEQFF
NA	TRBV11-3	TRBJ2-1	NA	TGTGCCAGCAGCTCAGACTTAAATGAGCAGTTCTTC	CASSSDLNEQFF
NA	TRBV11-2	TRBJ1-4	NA	TGTGCCAGCAGCTTGGGGGCCGCAGGGGCAACTAATGAAAAACTGTTTTTT	CASSLGAAGATNEKLFF
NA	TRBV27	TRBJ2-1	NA	TGTGCCAGCAGTTTCCGACCCGCAAGCTCCTACAATGAGCAGTTCTTC	CASSFRPASSYNEQFF
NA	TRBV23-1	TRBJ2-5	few	TGCGCCAGCAGTCAATCAACATCGGAGACCCAGTACTTC	CASSQSTSETQYF